This T cell receptor beta chain was identified during a study of T-cell reconstitution after alpha-beta-depleted transplantation in children. Findings and limits, study-wide: About two months after transplant, alpha-beta T cells reportedly came from several hundred expanded graft clones.

Molecular barcoding with unique molecular identifiers was used for the TCRbeta library. One entry per CDR3 protein results from TCRdb running MiXCR on the PCR reads. In the table there are about 830,000 distinct CDR3 sequences, 16% of which are singletons. V was pared by 6 bases and J by 0 bases, with 7 bases of the junction left unmatched. The CDR3 length is 15 residues. This clonotype was observed a handful of times. Its antigen is not known. The specimen comprised PBMCs, mostly from graft donor cells, sampled 360 days after TCRalphabeta/CD19-depleted stem cell transplant. The chain couples TRBV12-3 or TRBV12-4 to TRBJ1-1, with 7 bases matching TRBD1. This TCR was recovered from a male patient younger than 18 who had a stem cell transplant for acute lymphoblastic leukemia, so the T cells may come from the graft donor. The CDR3 protein is CASRRQGPMNTEAFF. As DNA, the CDR3 is TGTGCCAGCAGGCGACAGGGACCGATGAACACTGAAGCTTTCTTT.